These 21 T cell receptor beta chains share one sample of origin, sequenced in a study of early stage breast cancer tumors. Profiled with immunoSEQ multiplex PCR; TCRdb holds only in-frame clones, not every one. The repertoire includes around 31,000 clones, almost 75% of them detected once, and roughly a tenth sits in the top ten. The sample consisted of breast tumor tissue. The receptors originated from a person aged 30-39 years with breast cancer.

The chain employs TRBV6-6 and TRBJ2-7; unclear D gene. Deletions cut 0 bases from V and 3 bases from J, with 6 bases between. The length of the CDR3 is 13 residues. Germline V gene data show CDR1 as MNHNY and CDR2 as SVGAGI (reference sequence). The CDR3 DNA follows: TGTGCCAGCAGTTACTCCGTCGGCTACGAGCAGTACTTC. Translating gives CASSYSVGYEQYF.

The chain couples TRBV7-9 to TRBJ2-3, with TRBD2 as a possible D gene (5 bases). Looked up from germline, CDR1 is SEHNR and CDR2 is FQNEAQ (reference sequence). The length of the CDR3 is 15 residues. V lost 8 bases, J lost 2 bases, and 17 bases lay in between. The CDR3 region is CASGIGAALTDTQYF. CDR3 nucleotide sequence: TGTGCCAGCGGTATAGGAGCGGCCCTCACAGATACGCAGTATTTT.

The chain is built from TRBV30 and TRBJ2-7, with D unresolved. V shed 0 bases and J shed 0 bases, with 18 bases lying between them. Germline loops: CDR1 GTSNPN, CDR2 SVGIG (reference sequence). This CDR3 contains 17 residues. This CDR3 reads CAWSVKVTIESSYEQYF. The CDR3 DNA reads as TGTGCCTGGAGTGTCAAAGTAACTATCGAAAGCTCCTACGAGCAGTACTTC.

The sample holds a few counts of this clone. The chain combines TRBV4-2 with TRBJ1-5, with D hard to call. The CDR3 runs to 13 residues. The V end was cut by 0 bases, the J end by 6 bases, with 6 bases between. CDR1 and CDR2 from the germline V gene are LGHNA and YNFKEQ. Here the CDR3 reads CASSQDLLQPQHF. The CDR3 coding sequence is TGTGCCAGCAGCCAAGATCTCCTTCAGCCCCAGCATTTT.

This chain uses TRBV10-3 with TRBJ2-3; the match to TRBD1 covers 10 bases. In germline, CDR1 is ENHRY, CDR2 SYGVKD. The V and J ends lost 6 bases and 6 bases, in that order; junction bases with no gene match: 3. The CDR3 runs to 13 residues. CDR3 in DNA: TGTGCCATCAGGGGACAGGGGACGGATACGCAGTATTTT. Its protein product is CAIRGQGTDTQYF.

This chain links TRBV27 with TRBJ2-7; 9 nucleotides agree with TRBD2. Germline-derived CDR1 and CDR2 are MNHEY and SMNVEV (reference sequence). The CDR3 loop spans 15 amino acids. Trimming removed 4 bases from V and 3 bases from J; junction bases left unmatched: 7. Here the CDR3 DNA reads TGTGCCAGCAGTTCCTTAGCGGGAGTCTTCTACGAGCAGTACTTC. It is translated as CASSSLAGVFYEQYF.

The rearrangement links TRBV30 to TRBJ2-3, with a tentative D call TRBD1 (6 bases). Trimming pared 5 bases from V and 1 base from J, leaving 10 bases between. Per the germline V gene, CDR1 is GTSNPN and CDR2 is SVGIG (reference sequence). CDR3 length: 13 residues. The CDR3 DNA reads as TGTGCCTGGGACCGGACAGGCACAGATACGCAGTATTTT. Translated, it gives CAWDRTGTDTQYF. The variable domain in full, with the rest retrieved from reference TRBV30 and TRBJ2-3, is SQTIHQWPATLVQPVGSPLSLECTVEGTSNPNLYWYRQAAGRGLQLLFYSVGIGQISSEVPQNLSASRPQDRQFILSSKKLLLSDSGFYLCAWDRTGTDTQYFGPGTRLTVL.

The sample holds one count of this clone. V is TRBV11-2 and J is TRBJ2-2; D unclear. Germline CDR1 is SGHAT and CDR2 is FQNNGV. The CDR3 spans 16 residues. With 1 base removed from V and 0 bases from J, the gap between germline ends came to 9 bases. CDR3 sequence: CASSLGGLANTGELFF. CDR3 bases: TGTGCCAGCAGCTTAGGTGGCCTAGCGAACACCGGGGAGCTGTTTTTT.

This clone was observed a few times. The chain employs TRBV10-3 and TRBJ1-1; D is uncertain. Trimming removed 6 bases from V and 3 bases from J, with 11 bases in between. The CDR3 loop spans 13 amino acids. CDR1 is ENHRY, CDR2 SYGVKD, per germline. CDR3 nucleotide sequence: TGTGCCATCAGCGAAACCCGGGACACTGAAGCTTTCTTT. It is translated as CAISETRDTEAFF.

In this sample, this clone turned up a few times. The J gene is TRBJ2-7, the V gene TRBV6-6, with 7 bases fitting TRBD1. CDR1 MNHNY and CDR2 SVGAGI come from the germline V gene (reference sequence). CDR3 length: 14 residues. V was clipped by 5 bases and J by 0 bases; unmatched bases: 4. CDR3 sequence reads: CASSRGDSSYEQYF. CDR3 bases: TGTGCCAGCAGTCGTGGGGACAGCTCCTACGAGCAGTACTTC.

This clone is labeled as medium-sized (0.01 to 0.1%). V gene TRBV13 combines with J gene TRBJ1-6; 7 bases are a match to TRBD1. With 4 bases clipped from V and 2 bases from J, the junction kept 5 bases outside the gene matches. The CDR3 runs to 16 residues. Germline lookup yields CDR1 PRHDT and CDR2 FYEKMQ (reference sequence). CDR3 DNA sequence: TGTGCCAGCAGCTCCCAGACAGGGACCTATAATTCACCCCTCCACTTT. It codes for CASSSQTGTYNSPLHF.

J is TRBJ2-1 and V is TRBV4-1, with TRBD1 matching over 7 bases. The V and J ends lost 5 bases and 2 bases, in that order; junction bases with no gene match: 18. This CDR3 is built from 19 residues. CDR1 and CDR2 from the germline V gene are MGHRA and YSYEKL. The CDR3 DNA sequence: TGCGCCAGCAGCTCAAGGGACAGCCTCCAAGTCGGAGCCTACAATGAGCAGTTCTTC. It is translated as CASSSRDSLQVGAYNEQFF.

CDR3 protein: CASSTRDTSYEQYF. The CDR3 nucleotides are TGCGCCAGCAGCACACGGGACACCTCCTACGAGCAGTACTTC. This chain connects TRBV5-1 to TRBJ2-7; D possibly corresponds to TRBD1 (6 bases). The CDR3 has 14 residues. CDR1 and CDR2 from the germline V gene are SGHRS and YFSETQ. Trimming took 4 bases from V and 0 from J, leaving 11 bases between them.

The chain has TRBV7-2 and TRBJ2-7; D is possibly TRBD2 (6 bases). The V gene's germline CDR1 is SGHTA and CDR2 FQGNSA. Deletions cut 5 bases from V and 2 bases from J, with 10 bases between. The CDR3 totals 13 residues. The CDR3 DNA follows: TGTGCCAGCAGCCGCGGGGACGCCTACGAGCAGTACTTC. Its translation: CASSRGDAYEQYF.

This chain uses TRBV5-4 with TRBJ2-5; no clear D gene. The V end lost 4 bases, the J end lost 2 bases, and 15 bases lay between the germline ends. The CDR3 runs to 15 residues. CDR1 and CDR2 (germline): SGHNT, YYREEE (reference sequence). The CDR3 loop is CASSVSVGQQETQYF. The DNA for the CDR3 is TGTGCCAGCAGCGTGTCGGTTGGCCAACAAGAGACCCAGTACTTC.

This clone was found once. The CDR3 sequence is CASSGWTSGRGGELFF. The CDR3 nucleotides are TGTGCCAGCAGTGGATGGACTAGCGGGAGGGGCGGGGAGCTGTTTTTT. The chain employs TRBV25-1 and TRBJ2-2; 15 positions agree with TRBD2. Germline V gives CDR1 MGHDK, CDR2 SYGVNS. The CDR3 length is 16 residues. J lost 7 bases, V lost 4 bases, and 4 bases had no gene match.

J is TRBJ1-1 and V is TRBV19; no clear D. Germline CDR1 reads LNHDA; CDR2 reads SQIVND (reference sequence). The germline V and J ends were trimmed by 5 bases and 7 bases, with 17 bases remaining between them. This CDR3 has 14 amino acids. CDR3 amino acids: CASSSPGGWGEAFF. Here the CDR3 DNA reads TGTGCCAGTAGTTCCCCCGGCGGGTGGGGTGAAGCTTTCTTT.

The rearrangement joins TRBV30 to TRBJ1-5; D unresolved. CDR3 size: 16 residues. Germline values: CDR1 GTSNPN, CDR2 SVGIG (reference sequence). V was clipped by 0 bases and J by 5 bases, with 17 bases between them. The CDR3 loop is CAWSVKAFPADQPQHF. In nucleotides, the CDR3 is TGTGCCTGGAGTGTAAAGGCTTTTCCGGCGGATCAGCCCCAGCATTTT.

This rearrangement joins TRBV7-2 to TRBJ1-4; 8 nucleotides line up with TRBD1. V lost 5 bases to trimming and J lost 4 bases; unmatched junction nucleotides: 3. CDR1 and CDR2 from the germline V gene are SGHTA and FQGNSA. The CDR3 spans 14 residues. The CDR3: CASSLQGGNEKLFF. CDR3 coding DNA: TGTGCCAGCAGCCTACAGGGGGGTAATGAAAAACTGTTTTTT.

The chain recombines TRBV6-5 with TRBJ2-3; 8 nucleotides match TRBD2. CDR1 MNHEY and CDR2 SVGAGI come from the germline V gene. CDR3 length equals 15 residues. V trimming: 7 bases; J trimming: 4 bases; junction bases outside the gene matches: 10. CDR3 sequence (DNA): TGTGCCAGCATTCGAACAAGCGGGAGCTCAGATACGCAGTATTTT. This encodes CASIRTSGSSDTQYF.

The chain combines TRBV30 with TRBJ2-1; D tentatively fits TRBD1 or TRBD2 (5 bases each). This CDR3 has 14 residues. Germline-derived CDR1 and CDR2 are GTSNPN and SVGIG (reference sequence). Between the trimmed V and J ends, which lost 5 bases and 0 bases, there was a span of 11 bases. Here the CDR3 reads CAWGEGYSYNEQFF. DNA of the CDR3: TGTGCCTGGGGAGAGGGGTACTCCTACAATGAGCAGTTCTTC. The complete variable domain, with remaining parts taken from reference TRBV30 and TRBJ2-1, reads SQTIHQWPATLVQPVGSPLSLECTVEGTSNPNLYWYRQAAGRGLQLLFYSVGIGQISSEVPQNLSASRPQDRQFILSSKKLLLSDSGFYLCAWGEGYSYNEQFFGPGTRLTVL.